The 6 T cell receptor beta chains in this list originate from one sample, sequenced in a study of shared clonotypes between healthy human individuals. Produced via immunoSEQ multiplex PCR; TCRdb's table is partial and in-frame only. The sample holds 2,500,000 or so clones, around 93% seen once. The sequencing input was naive CD4+ T cells from PBMCs. Noted subset: CD45RA+ positively selected. These receptors all stem from a man aged 18 to 35 in good health. Some clones in this sample may be carry-over from other donors' samples.

The gene calls are TRBV18 and TRBJ2-7, with D perhaps matching TRBD2 (5 bases). Germline V gene sequence: CDR1 KGHSH, CDR2 LQKENI. Trimming shortened V by 0 bases and J by 6 bases, and 9 bases separated the two germline ends. The CDR3 length is 13 residues. CDR3 protein: CASSPPGDPEQYF. The CDR3 DNA reads as TGTGCCAGCTCACCACCCGGGGATCCCGAGCAGTACTTC.

CDR3 in amino acids: CATSRDVSRGAGELFF. For the CDR3, the DNA is TGTGCCACCAGCAGAGATGTTTCACGGGGTGCCGGGGAGCTGTTTTTT. J is TRBJ2-2 and V is TRBV15; D may be TRBD2 (5 bases). CDR3 length: 16 amino acids. Germline V gives CDR1 LNHNV, CDR2 YYDKDF (reference sequence). V lost 0 bases, J lost 6 bases, and 14 bases lay in between.

This clone has a single count. This chain connects TRBV6-6 to TRBJ2-5; 9 bases fit TRBD1. Germline-derived CDR1 and CDR2 are MNHNY and SVGAGI (reference sequence). The trim removed 5 bases at V and 3 bases at J, leaving 10 bases unmatched. CDR3 size: 16 residues. The chain's CDR3 is CASSPTHGQGKETQYF. Written as DNA, the CDR3 is TGTGCCAGCAGTCCGACCCACGGACAGGGGAAAGAGACCCAGTACTTC.

The chain employs TRBV9 and TRBJ1-2; maybe TRBD1 (6 bases). V was cut by 0 bases and J by 4 bases, with 13 bases left in between. The length of the CDR3 is 15 residues. In germline, CDR1 is SGDLS, CDR2 YYNGEE. The CDR3 region is CASSVVGGGGYGYTF. The CDR3 coding sequence is TGTGCCAGCAGCGTAGTGGGGGGCGGCGGCTATGGCTACACCTTC.

The CDR3 DNA reads as TGTGCCAGTAGTATAGGTTCAGGGGGGCACTACGAGCAGTACTTC. Translating it yields CASSIGSGGHYEQYF. The chain carries TRBV19 and TRBJ2-7; a weak D match, TRBD1 (7 bases). The CDR3 is 15 residues long. Looked up from germline, CDR1 is LNHDA and CDR2 is SQIVND (reference sequence). V lost 1 base, J lost 3 bases, and 13 bases lay in between.

This clone was counted a few times. This specimen includes other DNA sequences encoding the same CDR3. The chain couples TRBV5-1 to TRBJ2-7, with a tentative D call TRBD1 (5 bases). Trimming took 3 bases from V and 4 from J, leaving 8 bases between them. This CDR3 has 12 amino acids. The V gene's germline CDR1 is SGHRS and CDR2 YFSETQ. DNA for the CDR3: TGCGCCAGCAGCTCTCAGGGTTACGAGCAGTACTTC. It is translated as CASSSQGYEQYF.